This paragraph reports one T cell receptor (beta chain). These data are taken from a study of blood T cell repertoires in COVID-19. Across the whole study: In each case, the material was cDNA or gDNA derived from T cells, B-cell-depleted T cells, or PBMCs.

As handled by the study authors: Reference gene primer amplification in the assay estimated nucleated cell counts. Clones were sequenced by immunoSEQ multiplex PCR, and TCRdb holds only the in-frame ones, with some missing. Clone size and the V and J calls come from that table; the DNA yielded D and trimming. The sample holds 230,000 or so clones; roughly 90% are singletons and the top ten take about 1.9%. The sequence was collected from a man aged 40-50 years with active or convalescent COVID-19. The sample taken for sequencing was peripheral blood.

This chain's CDR3 is CASSLDGFYEQYF. The CDR3 DNA follows: TGCGCCAGCAGCTTGGACGGTTTCTACGAGCAGTACTTC. The chain joins TRBV5-1 to TRBJ2-7; unclear D gene. This CDR3 is built from 13 residues. V lost 0 bases, J lost 3 bases, and 7 bases lay in between. Germline V gene lookup returns CDR1 SGHRS and CDR2 YFSETQ.